This is a list of T cell receptor beta chains from one sample in a study of regulatory T cells in long-lasting Graves disease. Each CDR3 protein gets one entry after TCRdb re-called the multiplex PCR reads with MiXCR. The sample shows approximately 480,000 distinct CDR3 sequences, about 16% of them seen only once. The same specimen was also included in a second study, on T cells in Graves' hyperthyroidism and ophthalmopathy.

The sample here was peripheral blood mononuclear cells (PBMCs), taken at new diagnosis, from a patient treated with antithyroid drugs. The receptors here all came from a man aged 35-49 years with Graves disease. Both conserved end residues are part of each CDR3. The order of the fields is D gene, V gene, clone size, J gene, CDR3 protein, CDR3 DNA. D genes are given only for firm matches. Size is omitted from some rows. Given values are once, few, many or a class for expanded clones.

d_call: .; v_call: TRBV28; clone_size: many; j_call: TRBJ2-7; cdr3_aa: CASSFWAEYYYEQYF; cdr3_nt: TGTGCCAGCAGTTTTTGGGCGGAGTATTACTACGAGCAGTACTTC
d_call: .; v_call: TRBV2; clone_size: many; j_call: TRBJ2-7; cdr3_aa: CASSGTGNYEQYF; cdr3_nt: TGTGCCAGCTCGGGGACGGGAAACTACGAGCAGTACTTC
d_call: .; v_call: TRBV7-3; clone_size: many; j_call: TRBJ2-3; cdr3_aa: CASSSGVFADTQYF; cdr3_nt: TGTGCCAGCAGCTCGGGGGTGTTCGCAGATACGCAGTATTTT
d_call: TRBD2; v_call: TRBV5-5; clone_size: few; j_call: TRBJ2-7; cdr3_aa: CASSSAGGSRYEQYF; cdr3_nt: TGTGCCAGCAGCTCGGCGGGGGGGTCAAGGTACGAGCAGTACTTC
d_call: TRBD2; v_call: TRBV27; clone_size: .; j_call: TRBJ2-4; cdr3_aa: CASSLLSGGAKNIQYF; cdr3_nt: TGTGCCAGCAGTTTATTGAGCGGGGGAGCCAAAAACATTCAGTACTTC
d_call: .; v_call: TRBV20-1; clone_size: .; j_call: TRBJ2-6; cdr3_aa: CSVPGRPGGANVLTF; cdr3_nt: TGCAGTGTTCCGGGACGGCCGGGTGGGGCCAACGTCCTGACTTTC
d_call: .; v_call: TRBV20-1; clone_size: many; j_call: TRBJ2-7; cdr3_aa: CSASGSLNYEQYF; cdr3_nt: TGCAGTGCTAGTGGCTCCCTCAACTACGAGCAGTACTTC
d_call: TRBD2; v_call: TRBV6-5; clone_size: few; j_call: TRBJ2-2; cdr3_aa: CASSYSGGSGFGELFF; cdr3_nt: TGTGCCAGCAGTTACTCGGGCGGGAGCGGATTCGGGGAGCTGTTTTTT
d_call: TRBD2; v_call: TRBV5-1; clone_size: .; j_call: TRBJ2-1; cdr3_aa: CASSSGTSRTEQFF; cdr3_nt: TGCGCCAGCAGCTCCGGGACTAGTCGTACTGAGCAGTTCTTC
d_call: TRBD2; v_call: TRBV15; clone_size: many; j_call: TRBJ2-1; cdr3_aa: CATSRPHAGGVHEQFF; cdr3_nt: TGTGCCACCAGCAGACCCCACGCGGGAGGGGTACATGAGCAGTTCTTC
d_call: .; v_call: TRBV30; clone_size: many; j_call: TRBJ2-7; cdr3_aa: CAWSPRVSSYEQYF; cdr3_nt: TGTGCCTGGAGTCCACGGGTGAGCTCCTACGAGCAGTACTTC
d_call: .; v_call: TRBV27; clone_size: many; j_call: TRBJ2-7; cdr3_aa: CASSLSTGLSYEQYF; cdr3_nt: TGTGCCAGCAGTTTATCGACAGGTCTGTCCTACGAGCAGTACTTC
d_call: .; v_call: TRBV20-1; clone_size: many; j_call: TRBJ1-6; cdr3_aa: CSAASWQGNSPLHF; cdr3_nt: TGCAGTGCCGCGTCATGGCAGGGAAATTCACCCCTCCACTTT
d_call: TRBD1; v_call: TRBV5-1; clone_size: many; j_call: TRBJ2-7; cdr3_aa: CASSLEGQVSYEQYF; cdr3_nt: TGCGCCAGCAGCTTGGAAGGACAGGTGTCCTACGAGCAGTACTTC
d_call: .; v_call: TRBV5-1; clone_size: many; j_call: TRBJ2-3; cdr3_aa: CASSLRVSDTQYF; cdr3_nt: TGTGCCAGCAGCCTCAGGGTATCTGATACGCAGTATTTT
d_call: .; v_call: TRBV7-3; clone_size: many; j_call: TRBJ2-1; cdr3_aa: CASSLDTDRNEQFF; cdr3_nt: TGTGCCAGCAGCTTGGACACGGATAGGAATGAGCAGTTCTTC
d_call: .; v_call: TRBV20-1; clone_size: many; j_call: TRBJ2-5; cdr3_aa: CSASVVLQETQYF; cdr3_nt: TGCAGTGCTAGCGTGGTTCTCCAAGAGACCCAGTACTTC
d_call: .; v_call: TRBV24-1; clone_size: few; j_call: TRBJ2-1; cdr3_aa: CATSSDSKYNEQFF; cdr3_nt: TGTGCCACCTCCAGTGACAGCAAATACAATGAGCAGTTCTTC
d_call: .; v_call: TRBV28; clone_size: .; j_call: TRBJ2-3; cdr3_aa: CASGAADTQYF; cdr3_nt: TGTGCCAGCGGAGCAGCAGATACGCAGTATTTT
d_call: TRBD2; v_call: TRBV9; clone_size: .; j_call: TRBJ2-1; cdr3_aa: CASSGTSGSSGEQFF; cdr3_nt: TGTGCCAGCAGTGGGACTAGCGGGAGCTCCGGTGAGCAGTTCTTC